One and the same sample provided the 9 T cell receptor beta chains below, sequenced in a study of shared clonotypes between healthy human individuals. Only in-frame clones appear in the TCRdb table, and some are missing; sequencing was by immunoSEQ multiplex PCR. The sample has 2 million to 2.5 million clones, 92% seen once; the top ten hold 0.37%. Sample: naive CD4+ T cells from PBMCs. Subset here: CD45RA+ positively selected. The source is a young man in good health. Some clones in this sample may be carry-over from other donors' samples.

The chain carries TRBV9 and TRBJ2-6, with 11 bases lining up with TRBD1. V dropped 3 bases and J dropped 0; count of bases not matched to a gene: 5. CDR3 size: 18 residues. Germline V gives CDR1 SGDLS, CDR2 YYNGEE. The CDR3: CASSARTGGGSGANVLTF. The CDR3 coding sequence is TGTGCCAGCAGCGCCCGGACAGGGGGCGGCTCTGGGGCCAACGTCCTGACTTTC. Full variable domain (missing parts from reference TRBV9 and TRBJ2-6): DSGVTQTPKHLITATGQRVTLRCSPRSGDLSVYWYQQSLDQGLQFLIQYYNGEERAKGNILERFSAQQFPDLHSELNLSSLELGDSALYFCASSARTGGGSGANVLTFGAGSRLTVL.

On this clone itself: The sample holds other DNA sequences that translate to the same CDR3. The chain employs TRBV5-1 and TRBJ2-1; 7 bases fit TRBD2. V lost 0 bases to trimming and J lost 7 bases; unmatched junction nucleotides: 7. The CDR3 runs to 15 residues. Germline assignment: CDR1 SGHRS and CDR2 YFSETQ. CDR3 sequence reads: CASSLGTSGFNEQFF. CDR3 sequence (DNA): TGCGCCAGCAGCTTGGGGACTAGTGGGTTTAATGAGCAGTTCTTC. Full variable domain (outside the CDR3, taken from reference TRBV5-1 and TRBJ2-1): KAGVTQTPRYLIKTRGQQVTLSCSPISGHRSVSWYQQTPGQGLQFLFEYFSETQRNKGNFPGRFSGRQFSNSRSEMNVSTLELGDSALYLCASSLGTSGFNEQFFGPGTRLTVL.

CDR3 nucleotide sequence: TGTGCCAGCAGCTTAGCAGGAGAGCAGTACTTC. This translates into CASSLAGEQYF. The rearrangement uses TRBV7-2 and TRBJ2-7; no reliable D call. Germline loops: CDR1 SGHTA, CDR2 FQGNSA. V dropped 0 bases and J dropped 7 bases, with 4 bases sitting between them. There are 11 residues in the CDR3.

The CDR3 loop is CASSAEPGTEAFF. CDR3 DNA: TGTGCCAGCAGCGCGGAGCCCGGCACTGAAGCTTTCTTT. The chain joins TRBV7-9 to TRBJ1-1, with D hard to call. The V gene's germline CDR1 is SEHNR and CDR2 FQNEAQ (reference sequence). The germline V and J ends were trimmed by 5 bases and 4 bases, with 11 bases remaining between them. This CDR3 spans 13 amino acids.

This clone was found a few times. This chain joins TRBV29-1 and TRBJ2-7; possibly TRBD2 for D (5 bases). Germline V gives CDR1 SQVTM, CDR2 ANQGSEA. The CDR3 has 12 residues. The germline V and J ends were trimmed by 7 bases and 7 bases, with 17 bases remaining between them. The CDR3 loop reads CSGAGSGREQYF. Written as DNA, the CDR3 is TGCAGCGGCGCAGGATCGGGGAGAGAGCAGTACTTC.

This clone appeared a single time. This sample also contains other DNA sequences that code for the same CDR3. This chain links TRBV5-4 with TRBJ2-5, with 8 positions matching TRBD1. CDR3 size: 15 residues. The ends lost 0 bases at V and 2 bases at J; junction bases unmatched: 3. Germline V gives CDR1 SGHNT, CDR2 YYREEE (reference sequence). In DNA, the CDR3 is TGTGCCAGCAGCTTGGCCACAGGGGGGCAAGAGACCCAGTACTTC. Amino acid sequence: CASSLATGGQETQYF.

Only a few counts were recorded for this clone. The chain has TRBV10-3 and TRBJ1-2; perhaps TRBD1 as D (6 bases). This CDR3 is built from 13 residues. Germline assignment: CDR1 ENHRY and CDR2 SYGVKD. The V end lost 8 bases, the J end lost 6 bases, and 16 bases lay between the germline ends. The CDR3 DNA follows: TGTGCCATCGGTGGGGGGCTACCTGATGGCTACACCTTC. Translation: CAIGGGLPDGYTF.

This clone was seen a handful of times. V is TRBV9 and J is TRBJ1-1, with a tentative D call TRBD1 (5 bases). Germline loops: CDR1 SGDLS, CDR2 YYNGEE. The V gene lost 0 bases and the J gene lost 1 base, with 7 bases spanning the gap. The CDR3 length is 14 residues. For the CDR3, the DNA is TGTGCCAGCAGCGTAGACCAGGGGAACACTGAAGCTTTCTTT. Amino acids: CASSVDQGNTEAFF.

The V call is TRBV7-9, the J call TRBJ2-3; D unresolved. V shed 3 bases and J shed 5 bases, with 12 bases lying between them. The CDR3 runs 14 residues. Germline V gene sequence: CDR1 SEHNR, CDR2 FQNEAQ (reference sequence). CDR3 DNA sequence: TGTGCCAGCAGCTTTCGAGGTTGGGGAGATACGCAGTATTTT. It specifies CASSFRGWGDTQYF.